This record covers a single T cell receptor beta chain. Its target is unknown. Time point: pretreatment peripheral blood. The data originate from a study of PD-L1 blockade in urothelial cancer. The wider study: In terms of prior chemotherapy, patients had received 0 to 3 regimens. Study-wide points: Durable-benefit patients expanded tumor-associated blood clones more at 3 weeks.

The method was immunoSEQ multiplex PCR; TCRdb's version includes in-frame clones alone and lacks a portion of them. The data hold 95,000 to 100,000 clones, with roughly 87% observed a single time. Germline CDR1 is SGHAT and CDR2 is FQNNGV. The CDR3 extends over 15 amino acids. The V segment lost 1 base and the J segment 3 bases; nucleotides outside the gene matches: 6. Sequencing was performed on PBMCs, taken around atezolizumab (anti-PD-L1) treatment. This rearrangement joins TRBV11-2 to TRBJ2-7; 7 bases match TRBD2. This TCR came from a man in his fifties or sixties with urothelial cancer. For the CDR3, the DNA is TGTGCCAGCAGCTTAGTAGGCGGGAGCGTCTACGAGCAGTACTTC. Protein sequence: CASSLVGGSVYEQYF.